The sample holds a few counts of the clone carrying this TCR beta chain. What it binds is unknown. This record belongs to a study of regulatory T cells in long-lasting Graves disease. Study results and caveats: Blood alone, not thyroid tissue, was studied.

The TCR beta library used iRepertoire HTBI primers with Arm-PCR amplification of CDR3. One entry per CDR3 protein, called by TCRdb with MiXCR from the multiplex PCR reads. The sample yields about 540,000 distinct CDR3 sequences, roughly 12% seen once. The ends were cut back, 5 bases at V and 6 bases at J, with 22 bases in the middle. The germline CDR1 and CDR2 sequences are DFQATT and SNEGSKA (reference sequence). The CDR3 sequence is 15 residues long. Time point reported: newly diagnosed GD, antithyroid drugs for less than 3 months. After RNA was extracted from PBMCs, the TCR library was made from it. An endocrinology department in Xi'an, China, recruited the patients. The sample was also reused in another study, on T cells in Graves' hyperthyroidism and ophthalmopathy. As that report states: Not enrolled were patients with uncontrolled infection, other autoimmune disease, pregnancy or lactation. TCR CDR3 underwent first-round RT-PCR with the HTBI primer set.

The specimen comprised peripheral blood mononuclear cells (PBMCs), sampled at new diagnosis, from a patient treated with antithyroid drugs. The V call is TRBV20-1, the J call TRBJ1-1, with D unclear. The TCR comes from a young man with Graves disease. In DNA, the CDR3 is TGCAGTGCTCGCTTCCCGGACGGGGTGGGCGCTGAAGCTTTCTTT. The encoded protein is CSARFPDGVGAEAFF.